These 5 T cell receptor beta chains were sequenced from one sample in a study of T cell clones after liver transplantation. The method was immunoSEQ multiplex PCR; TCRdb's version includes in-frame clones alone and lacks a portion of them. The table lists tens of thousands of clones, 71% of them singletons. The starting material was CD4+ T cells from blood, obtained before liver transplant. The receptors were sampled from a human donor who received a liver transplant.

The chain combines TRBV1 with TRBJ2-7; the table's D call, TRBD2, has no DNA check behind it. TRBV1 is listed as a pseudogene. The CDR3 runs 14 residues. CDR3: CTSSHRGTKAWQYF. The CDR3 region has the DNA TGCACCAGCAGCCACCGAGGGACTAAGGCTTGGCAGTACTTC.

The chain uses TRBV30 and TRBJ2-3, with D possibly being TRBD2 (5 bases). CDR3 size: 15 residues. V was cut by 3 bases and J by 6 bases, with 19 bases left in between. Per germline, CDR1 GTSNPN and CDR2 SVGIG (reference sequence). DNA of the CDR3: TGTGCCTGGAGCCCCAAAACACTAGTCACCGATACGCAGTATTTT. Translating gives CAWSPKTLVTDTQYF.

The CDR3 coding sequence is TGCAGTTCTAAGAAAGGAGGGGACACTGAAGCTTTCTTT. Translating gives CSSKKGGDTEAFF. The chain recombines TRBV29-1 with TRBJ1-1; a possible D gene is TRBD1 (5 bases). This CDR3 is built from 13 residues. CDR1 is SQVTM, CDR2 ANQGSEA, per germline.

V usage is TRBV6-1 and J usage is TRBJ2-3; 10 bases agree with TRBD2. Germline trimming cut 7 bases from V and 4 bases from J; bases unmatched to any gene: 5. Germline assignment: CDR1 MNHNS and CDR2 SASEGT. The CDR3 spans 14 residues. The CDR3 reads CASIQRGGADTQYF. The CDR3 DNA follows: TGTGCCAGCATACAGCGGGGGGGGGCAGATACGCAGTATTTT.

This chain connects TRBV6-5 to TRBJ2-3; 7 bases are a match to TRBD2. Germline V gene lookup returns CDR1 MNHEY and CDR2 SVGAGI. J was trimmed by 10 bases and V by 5 bases; bases with no gene match: 15. This CDR3 region has 15 residues. This CDR3 reads CASSGQSGGPRPQYF. The CDR3 DNA is TGTGCCAGCAGTGGCCAGTCGGGGGGACCTCGCCCGCAGTATTTT.